The TCR beta chain under discussion was sequenced for a study of blood T cell repertoires in COVID-19. As for the study in general: Researchers got acute and convalescent COVID-19 samples from the United States, Italy and Spain. In each case, the material was cDNA or gDNA derived from T cells, B-cell-depleted T cells, or PBMCs.

In the original workflow: The authors estimated nucleated cell counts from reference gene primer amplification. Assay used: immunoSEQ multiplex PCR; TCRdb lists only in-frame clones, some missing. V, J and clone size are taken as reported in that table, and D and trimming were inferred from the DNA itself. The sample lists almost 55,000 clones; 88% were seen once. The CDR3 totals 11 residues. V shed 5 bases and J shed 8 bases, with 7 bases lying between them. Germline CDR1 and CDR2: MNHEY and SVGAGI. This receptor was taken from a human donor in a cohort sampled during active COVID-19. The V gene is TRBV6-5, the J gene TRBJ2-1, with D perhaps matching TRBD2 (5 bases). The sequenced sample was peripheral blood. CDR3 bases: TGTGCCAGCAGTCGGCGGGATGAGCAGTTCTTC. It yields the protein CASSRRDEQFF.